This T cell receptor (beta chain) is from a study of beta chain features in type 1 diabetes. Expressed TCRB transcripts got sequenced, as all isolated RNA was reverse transcribed. This table comes from immunoSEQ multiplex PCR, and its TCRdb copy is limited to in-frame clones, with some not included. The table lists more than 150,000 clones, 13% of them singletons, with roughly 0.6% in the top ten. The CDR3 covers 12 residues. Deletions cut 4 bases from V and 7 bases from J, with 11 bases between. Germline V CDR1 and CDR2: SGHRS, YFSETQ. Study findings and constraints: Any HLA-type effect on TCRB rearrangement remained unresolved here. Patients showed naive, central memory and Treg TCRB repertoires that appeared more similar than those of healthy donors. The VDJ junctions of type 1 diabetes patients carried fewer insertions and more deletions.

In this sample, this clone turned up a few times. Its antigen is not identified. Every sorted population was more than 95% pure. The source is a woman younger than 30 in good health. Sequencing input: central memory CD4+ T cells from blood. This chain links TRBV5-1 with TRBJ1-2; D not certain. CDR3 nucleotide sequence: TGCGCCAGCAGCCCTGATAGAGGTGGCTACACCTTC. It is translated as CASSPDRGGYTF.